The 27 T cell receptor beta chains below were found in one sample sequenced in a study of T cells in Graves' hyperthyroidism and ophthalmopathy. Amplified TCR beta CDR3 regions came from RNA transcripts. The primer set for the first-round RT-PCR of the TCR CDR3 was HTBI. TCRdb reanalysed the multiplex PCR reads using MiXCR and keeps one entry per CDR3 protein. The sample shows fewer than 400,000 distinct CDR3 sequences, approximately 14% of them seen only once. Material: blood. These receptors came from a woman in her late teens or twenties with Graves' hyperthyroidism that later progressed to Graves' ophthalmopathy.

The V and J genes are TRBV28 and TRBJ2-1, with TRBD2 identical over 7 bases. The CDR3 spans 15 residues. CDR1 and CDR2 from the germline V gene are MDHEN and SYDVKM. The ends lost 3 bases at V and 9 bases at J; junction bases unmatched: 11. Here the CDR3 reads CASSFYEGGTAEQFF. The CDR3 bases are TGTGCCAGCAGTTTTTACGAGGGAGGGACCGCTGAGCAGTTCTTC.

The chain links TRBV6-1 to TRBJ2-1; 16 positions agree with TRBD2. This CDR3 has 19 residues. Looked up from germline, CDR1 is MNHNS and CDR2 is SASEGT. V was clipped by 4 bases and J by 0 bases; unmatched bases: 6. CDR3 in amino acids: CASSVQGLAGGSSYNEQFF. As DNA, the CDR3 is TGTGCCAGCAGTGTACAGGGACTAGCGGGAGGGAGCTCCTACAATGAGCAGTTCTTC.

In its sample, this clonotype was seen many times. CDR3 region: CASSLDSGWSYGYTF. The CDR3 bases are TGCGCCAGCAGCTTGGACTCAGGGTGGAGCTATGGCTACACCTTC. This rearrangement joins TRBV5-1 to TRBJ1-2; D might be TRBD1 (5 bases). Looked up from germline, CDR1 is SGHRS and CDR2 is YFSETQ. V gave up 0 bases and J gave up 4 bases, with 13 bases separating them. The CDR3 extends over 15 amino acids.

This clonotype was found many times. The V gene is TRBV6-6, the J gene TRBJ1-2; D is ambiguous. Germline CDR1 is MNHNY and CDR2 is SVGAGI (reference sequence). Trimming took 2 bases from V and 0 from J, leaving 4 bases between them. The CDR3 consists of 13 residues. The CDR3 here is CASSYRTNYGYTF. Written as DNA, the CDR3 is TGTGCCAGCAGTTACAGAACTAACTATGGCTACACCTTC.

This chain connects TRBV7-2 to TRBJ2-1; D unresolved. The CDR3 runs 21 residues. Trimming stripped 1 base from V and 0 bases from J, with 25 bases between. Germline V gives CDR1 SGHTA, CDR2 FQGNSA. CDR3 DNA: TGTGCCAGCAGCTTAGGGGCTAGGACGGTGGCTTTTTCGGACTCCTACAATGAGCAGTTCTTC. Translating gives CASSLGARTVAFSDSYNEQFF.

This clonotype showed up many times. The rearrangement links TRBV12-3 or TRBV12-4 to TRBJ2-3; perhaps TRBD1 as D (5 bases). The CDR3 sequence is 16 residues long. V dropped 5 bases and J dropped 5 bases, with 20 bases sitting between them. CDR3 nucleotides: TGTGCCAGCAGTAAGGGTCCAGGGTTTAAAGGAGATACGCAGTATTTT. It encodes CASSKGPGFKGDTQYF.

This clonotype has more than one count but fewer than ten. The chain couples TRBV24-1 to TRBJ1-1; D not resolved. Trimming stripped 4 bases from V and 3 bases from J, with 8 bases between. CDR1 is KGHDR, CDR2 SFDVKD, per germline. The CDR3 totals 13 residues. The DNA of the CDR3 is TGTGCCACCAGTGAATCCCCGTACACTGAAGCTTTCTTT. Protein sequence: CATSESPYTEAFF.

This clonotype has ten or more counts. The DNA of the CDR3 is TGTGCCAGCAGCTCCGCGAGACCGACGCCCCACAATGAGCAGTTCTTC. This translates into CASSSARPTPHNEQFF. V and J are TRBV7-8 and TRBJ2-1, with D unresolved. Per the germline V gene, CDR1 is SGHVS and CDR2 is FQNEAQ. The CDR3 has 16 residues. Trimming cost V 4 bases and J 5 bases, with 18 bases left between them.

This clonotype was seen more than once but under ten times. A much larger clone differs by one base, so this may be a read error. The J gene is TRBJ1-1, the V gene TRBV5-1; the match to TRBD1 covers 9 bases. CDR3 size: 14 residues. The germline CDR1 and CDR2 sequences are SGHRS and YFSETQ. CDR3 sequence (DNA): TGCGCCAGCAGCTGGGGACAGGGCGACACTGAAGCTCTCTTT. Encoded protein: CASSWGQGDTEALF.

This clonotype was seen only a few times. This sequence joins TRBV19 and TRBJ2-1; no firm D call. The germline CDR1 and CDR2 sequences are LNHDA and SQIVND (reference sequence). The V and J ends lost 6 bases and 3 bases respectively, with 21 bases between them. The CDR3 covers 17 residues. The CDR3 nucleotides read TGTGCCAGTAGGATCAATTCACCAGCATCGGGCTACAATGAGCAGTTCTTC. This codes for CASRINSPASGYNEQFF.

Note on this clonotype: This may be a read error: a much more frequent sequence differs by one nucleotide. This chain links TRBV28 with TRBJ2-7; 7 bases agree with TRBD1. Germline lookup yields CDR1 MDHEN and CDR2 SYDVKM. The CDR3 is 14 residues long. CDR3 region: CANSFFHRGYEQYF. In DNA, the CDR3 is TGTGCCAACAGTTTCTTTCACAGGGGCTACGAGCAGTACTTC.

The chain recombines TRBV4-1 with TRBJ2-7; D call uncertain. Trimming took 4 bases from V and 4 from J, leaving 14 bases between them. The CDR3 has 14 amino acids. Germline CDR1 is MGHRA and CDR2 is YSYEKL. The CDR3 is CASSRKSSGYEQYF. The CDR3 coding sequence is TGCGCCAGCAGCCGCAAGTCCTCGGGTTACGAGCAGTACTTC.

This clonotype was detected many times. The J gene is TRBJ2-3, the V gene TRBV20-1; the D is unclear. CDR3 length: 12 amino acids. Trimming pared 1 base from V and 4 bases from J, leaving 6 bases between. CDR1 and CDR2 (germline): DFQATT, SNEGSKA (reference sequence). CDR3 nucleotides: TGCAGTGCTAGAGCGACATCAGATACGCAGTATTTT. Translating gives CSARATSDTQYF.

This clonotype was seen only a few times. The chain recombines TRBV28 with TRBJ1-5; D perhaps matches TRBD1 (5 bases). Trimming shortened V by 4 bases and J by 5 bases, and 12 bases separated the two germline ends. There are 14 residues in the CDR3. Looked up from germline, CDR1 is MDHEN and CDR2 is SYDVKM. CDR3 bases: TGTGCCAGCAGTTCCCGGGACCGCTATCAGCCCCAGCATTTT. Translated: CASSSRDRYQPQHF.

This clonotype was detected many times. The chain employs TRBV2 and TRBJ2-5, with D possibly being TRBD1 (6 bases). Germline V gives CDR1 SNHLY, CDR2 FYNNEI. Trimming took off 4 bases at V and 5 bases at J, with 11 bases between the two ends. The CDR3 is made up of 13 amino acids. CDR3 residues: CASSAGRGETQYF. The DNA for the CDR3 is TGTGCCAGCAGTGCCGGCAGGGGTGAGACCCAGTACTTC.

This clonotype was seen many times. J is TRBJ2-7 and V is TRBV20-1; 9 nucleotides align to TRBD1. The ends lost 6 bases at V and 1 base at J; junction bases unmatched: 4. Germline CDR1 reads DFQATT; CDR2 reads SNEGSKA (reference sequence). This CDR3 spans 13 amino acids. The CDR3 protein is CSAHGTGSYEQYF. CDR3 in DNA: TGCAGTGCGCACGGGACAGGGTCCTACGAGCAGTACTTC.

This clonotype was recorded a few times. The chain links TRBV6-2 or TRBV6-3 to TRBJ1-1; unclear D gene. Per the germline V gene, CDR1 is MNHEY and CDR2 is SVGEGT. Between the trimmed V and J ends, which lost 0 bases and 1 base, there was a span of 12 bases. The CDR3 has 16 amino acids. In DNA form, the CDR3 reads TGTGCCAGCAGTTACTCGCGGCTTCTAGCGAACACTGAAGCTTTCTTT. Residues: CASSYSRLLANTEAFF.

Ten or more counts support this clonotype. The V and J genes are TRBV13 and TRBJ2-7, with TRBD2 identical over 9 bases. Germline CDR1 reads PRHDT; CDR2 reads FYEKMQ (reference sequence). V shed 6 bases, J shed 6 bases, and the junction held 6 bases outside the gene matches. The CDR3 contains 13 residues. The CDR3 DNA sequence: TGTGCCAGCAGTCTCGGACTAGCGACCGAGCAGTACTTC. This encodes CASSLGLATEQYF.

This clonotype came up a few times. The chain couples TRBV6-6 to TRBJ2-7, with 8 bases fitting TRBD2. The CDR3 is made up of 16 amino acids. V lost 1 base and J lost 2; bases outside the gene matches: 7. Looked up from germline, CDR1 is MNHNY and CDR2 is SVGAGI (reference sequence). The CDR3 spells CASSYYRLAGPYEQYF. In DNA, the CDR3 is TGTGCCAGCAGTTACTATCGCCTAGCGGGCCCCTACGAGCAGTACTTC.

The sample holds a few counts of this clonotype. The gene calls are TRBV5-1 and TRBJ2-1; TRBD1 matches 7 bases. CDR3 size: 14 residues. Germline V gene lookup returns CDR1 SGHRS and CDR2 YFSETQ. V shed 6 bases and J 3 bases; nucleotides not matched to a gene: 6. The CDR3, as DNA: TGCGCCAGCACGGGGTGGGACAGCTACAATGAGCAGTTCTTC. As protein: CASTGWDSYNEQFF.

Ten or more counts support this clonotype. The chain has TRBV20-1 and TRBJ1-2, with a weak D call TRBD1 (6 bases). The CDR3 length is 13 residues. Trimming took off 1 base at V and 8 bases at J, with 14 bases between the two ends. The germline V gene encodes CDR1 DFQATT and CDR2 SNEGSKA (reference sequence). CDR3 nucleotide sequence: TGCAGTGCTAGAGTGGGAGGGGGATTGGGCTACACCTTC. This sequence encodes CSARVGGGLGYTF.

This clonotype was recorded many times. This chain uses TRBV27 with TRBJ2-3; D gene unclear. Germline V gene data show CDR1 as MNHEY and CDR2 as SMNVEV (reference sequence). The ends were cut back, 5 bases at V and 6 bases at J, with 12 bases in the middle. This CDR3 has 13 residues. The CDR3 sequence is CASSPLGRDTQYF. In DNA, the CDR3 is TGTGCCAGCAGTCCCCTAGGAAGGGATACGCAGTATTTT.

A word on this clonotype: Given a much more abundant clone one base away, this may be a read error. V gene TRBV28 combines with J gene TRBJ2-7, with 7 nucleotides matching TRBD2. The J call may be in error: the DNA end matches TRBJ2-1 better. The CDR3 spans 13 residues. Germline assignment: CDR1 MDHEN and CDR2 SYDVKM. The DNA for the CDR3 is TGTGCCAGCAGCTCCCCCAGGGACTACGAGCAGTTCTTC. It translates to CASSSPRDYEQFF.

The chain recombines TRBV7-2 with TRBJ2-2, with 14 bases fitting TRBD2. Looked up from germline, CDR1 is SGHTA and CDR2 is FQGNSA. This CDR3 has 19 amino acids. With V trimmed by 1 base and J by 5 bases, 9 bases remained unmatched. Here the CDR3 reads CASSLEGLAGVLGTGELFF. DNA of the CDR3: TGTGCCAGCAGCTTAGAGGGACTAGCGGGAGTGCTTGGTACCGGGGAGCTGTTTTTT.

The rearrangement uses TRBV3-1 and TRBJ1-3, with D maybe TRBD1 (5 bases). The CDR3 is 15 amino acids. Germline loops: CDR1 LGHDT, CDR2 YNNKEL (reference sequence). V was clipped by 0 bases and J by 0 bases, with 6 bases between them. The CDR3 nucleotides are TGTGCCAGCAGCCAAGATGGGGGCTCTGGAAACACCATATATTTT. It is translated as CASSQDGGSGNTIYF. The full variable domain, rest sourced from reference TRBV3-1 and TRBJ1-3, is DTAVSQTPKYLVTQMGNDKSIKCEQNLGHDTMYWYKQDSKKFLKIMFSYNNKELIINETVPNRFSPKSPDKAHLNLHINSLELGDSAVYFCASSQDGGSGNTIYFGEGSWLTVV.

This clonotype was seen ten or more times. The chain couples TRBV7-2 to TRBJ2-7, with 8 bases fitting TRBD2. This CDR3 has 14 residues. Germline CDR1 reads SGHTA; CDR2 reads FQGNSA. Trimming took 2 bases from V and 3 from J; bases not matched to a gene: 3. The CDR3 DNA reads as TGTGCCAGCAGCTTAAACAGCGGGGGCTACGAGCAGTACTTC. Its translation: CASSLNSGGYEQYF.

With regard to this clonotype: This could be a read error, since a much larger clone is one nucleotide away. The rearrangement joins TRBV12-5 to TRBJ2-1; 13 bases map to TRBD2. Germline V lookup: CDR1 LGHNT, CDR2 FRNRAP. The CDR3 runs 17 residues. The CDR3 sequence: CASGLGTSGRGGGEQLF. CDR3 bases: TGTGCTAGTGGTTTGGGGACTAGCGGGAGAGGGGGGGGTGAGCAGCTCTTC.